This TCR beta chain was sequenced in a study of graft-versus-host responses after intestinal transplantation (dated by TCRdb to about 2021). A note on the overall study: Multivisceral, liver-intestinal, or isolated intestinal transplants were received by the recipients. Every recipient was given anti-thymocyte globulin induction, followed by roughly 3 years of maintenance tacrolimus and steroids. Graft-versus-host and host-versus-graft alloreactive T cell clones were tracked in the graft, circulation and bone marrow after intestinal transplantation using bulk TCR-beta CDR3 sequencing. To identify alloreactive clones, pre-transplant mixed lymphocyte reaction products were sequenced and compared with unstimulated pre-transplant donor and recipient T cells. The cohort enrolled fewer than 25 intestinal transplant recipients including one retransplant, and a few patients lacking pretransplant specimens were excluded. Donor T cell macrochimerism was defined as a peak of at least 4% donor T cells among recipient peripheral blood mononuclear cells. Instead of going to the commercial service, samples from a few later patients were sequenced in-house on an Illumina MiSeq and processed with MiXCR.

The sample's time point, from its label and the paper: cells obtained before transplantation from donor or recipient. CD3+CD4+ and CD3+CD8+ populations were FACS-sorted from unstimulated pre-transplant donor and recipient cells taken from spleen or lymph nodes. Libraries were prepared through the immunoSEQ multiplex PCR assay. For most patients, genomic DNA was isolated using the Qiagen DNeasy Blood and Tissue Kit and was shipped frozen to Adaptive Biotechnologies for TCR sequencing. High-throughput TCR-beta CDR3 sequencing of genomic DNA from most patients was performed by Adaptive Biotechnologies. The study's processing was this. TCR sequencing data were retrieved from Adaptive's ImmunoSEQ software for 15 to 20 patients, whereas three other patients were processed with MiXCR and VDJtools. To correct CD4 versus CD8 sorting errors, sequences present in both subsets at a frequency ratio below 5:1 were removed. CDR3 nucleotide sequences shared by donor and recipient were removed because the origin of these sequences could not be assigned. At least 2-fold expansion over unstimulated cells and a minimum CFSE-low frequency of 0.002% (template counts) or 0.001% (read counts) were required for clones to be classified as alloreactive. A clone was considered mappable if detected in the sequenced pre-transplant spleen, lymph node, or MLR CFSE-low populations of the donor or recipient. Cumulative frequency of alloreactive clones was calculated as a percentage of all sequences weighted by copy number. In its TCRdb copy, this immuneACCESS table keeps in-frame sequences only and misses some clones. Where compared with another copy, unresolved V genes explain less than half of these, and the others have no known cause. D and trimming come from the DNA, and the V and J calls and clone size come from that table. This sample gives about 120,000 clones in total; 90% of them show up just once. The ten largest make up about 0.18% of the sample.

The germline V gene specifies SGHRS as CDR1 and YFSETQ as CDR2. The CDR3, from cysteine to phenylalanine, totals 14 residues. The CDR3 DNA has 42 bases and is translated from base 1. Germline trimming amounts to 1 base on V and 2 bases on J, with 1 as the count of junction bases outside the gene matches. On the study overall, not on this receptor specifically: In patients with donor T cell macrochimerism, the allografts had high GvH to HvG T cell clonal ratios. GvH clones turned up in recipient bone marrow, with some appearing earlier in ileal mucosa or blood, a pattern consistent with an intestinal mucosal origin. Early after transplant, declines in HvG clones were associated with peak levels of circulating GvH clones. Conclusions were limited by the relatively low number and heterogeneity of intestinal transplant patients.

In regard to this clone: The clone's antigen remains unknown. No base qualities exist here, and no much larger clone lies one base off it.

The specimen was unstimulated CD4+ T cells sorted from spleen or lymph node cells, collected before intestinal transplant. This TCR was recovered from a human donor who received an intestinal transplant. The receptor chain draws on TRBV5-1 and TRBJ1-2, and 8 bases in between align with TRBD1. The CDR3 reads CASSLTGGNYGYTF. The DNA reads TGCGCCAGCAGCTTGACAGGGGGGAACTATGGCTACACCTTC.